This TCR beta chain was recorded in a study of cytomegalovirus exposure and HLA in healthy donors. V lost 7 bases and J 6 bases, leaving 19 bases between the germline ends. CDR3 length: 16 amino acids. Germline loops: CDR1 LNHDA, CDR2 SQIVND (reference sequence). PCR involved 60 Vbeta and 13 Jbeta primers. Data came from immunoSEQ multiplex PCR; TCRdb stores just in-frame clones and leaves some out. The table includes some 120,000 clones, around four fifths detected once. The specimen was PBMCs. V and J are TRBV19 and TRBJ1-6; D is unresolved. The TCR comes from a woman aged 40 to 50 in good health and CMV-seropositive. Here the CDR3 DNA reads TGTGCCAGTACCAATATCCGGGGTCCTCGTAATTCACCCCTCCACTTT. Protein sequence: CASTNIRGPRNSPLHF.